This T cell receptor beta chain was observed in a study of blood T cells in healthy people across ages. The CDR3 is made up of 16 amino acids. Trimming took off 0 bases at V and 2 bases at J, with 12 bases between the two ends. Germline CDR1 SGHDT, CDR2 YYEEEE. A J-beta primer mix and a sample-barcoded 5' primer were used in a second PCR of about 6 to 12 cycles. Every molecule of cDNA carried a tag from a template-switch adaptor with 12 random nucleotides. TCRdb called the 5' RACE reads again in MiXCR, with one record for every CDR3 protein. This table has over 1,500,000 distinct CDR3 sequences, about 39% appearing once. This clonotype came up once.

The sample consisted of blood. The sequence was obtained from a human donor in good health. This rearrangement joins TRBV5-6 to TRBJ2-1; either TRBD1 or TRBD2 may supply D (5 bases each). CDR3 loop: CASSLVWGIAYNEQFF. In DNA form, the CDR3 reads TGTGCCAGCAGCTTGGTATGGGGGATCGCCTACAATGAGCAGTTCTTC. Full variable domain (missing parts from reference TRBV5-6 and TRBJ2-1): DAGVTQSPTHLIKTRGQQVTLRCSPKSGHDTVSWYQQALGQGPQFIFQYYEEEERQRGNFPDRFSGHQFPNYSSELNVNALLLGDSALYLCASSLVWGIAYNEQFFGPGTRLTVL.